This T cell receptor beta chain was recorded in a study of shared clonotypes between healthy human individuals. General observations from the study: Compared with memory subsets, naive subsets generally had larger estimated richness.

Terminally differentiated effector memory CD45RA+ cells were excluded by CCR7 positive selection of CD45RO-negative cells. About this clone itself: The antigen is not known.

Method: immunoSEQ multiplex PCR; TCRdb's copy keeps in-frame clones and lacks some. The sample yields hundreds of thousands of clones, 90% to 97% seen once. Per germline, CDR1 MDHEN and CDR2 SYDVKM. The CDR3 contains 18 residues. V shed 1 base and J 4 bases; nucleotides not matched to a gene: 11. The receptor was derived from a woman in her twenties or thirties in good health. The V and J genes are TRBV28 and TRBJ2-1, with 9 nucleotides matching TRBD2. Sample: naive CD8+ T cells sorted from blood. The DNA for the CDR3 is TGTGCCAGCAGTTTATTGGGGGAGACTAGCGGATTGTACAATGAGCAGTTCTTC. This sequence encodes CASSLLGETSGLYNEQFF.